A single TCR beta chain is shown here with its context. As yet, its antigen is unknown. This sample stems from a study of blood T cells in healthy people across ages. Then a second PCR, running roughly 7 to 12 cycles, was carried out with a sample-barcoded 5' primer and a J-beta primer mix. From the 5' RACE reads, TCRdb called clonotypes with MiXCR, one entry per CDR3 protein. The table includes around 500,000 distinct CDR3 sequences, 40% to 50% detected once. Study-wide findings and caveats: Naive T cell percentage strongly correlated with TCR beta diversity. Because donor CMV status was unknown, expanded clonotype changes were possibly confounded.

The sample was blood. This TCR was sampled from an elderly man in good health.

CDR3: CASSLDPADLGYGYTF. The CDR3 region has the DNA TGTGCCAGCAGCCTAGACCCCGCGGACTTAGGCTATGGCTACACCTTC. V usage is TRBV5-6 and J usage is TRBJ1-2; D unresolved. The CDR3 spans 16 residues. Trimming took 4 bases from V and 4 from J, leaving 20 bases between them. The germline V gene encodes CDR1 SGHDT and CDR2 YYEEEE. Variable domain in full (rest from reference TRBV5-6 and TRBJ1-2): DAGVTQSPTHLIKTRGQQVTLRCSPKSGHDTVSWYQQALGQGPQFIFQYYEEEERQRGNFPDRFSGHQFPNYSSELNVNALLLGDSALYLCASSLDPADLGYGYTFGSGTRLTVV.